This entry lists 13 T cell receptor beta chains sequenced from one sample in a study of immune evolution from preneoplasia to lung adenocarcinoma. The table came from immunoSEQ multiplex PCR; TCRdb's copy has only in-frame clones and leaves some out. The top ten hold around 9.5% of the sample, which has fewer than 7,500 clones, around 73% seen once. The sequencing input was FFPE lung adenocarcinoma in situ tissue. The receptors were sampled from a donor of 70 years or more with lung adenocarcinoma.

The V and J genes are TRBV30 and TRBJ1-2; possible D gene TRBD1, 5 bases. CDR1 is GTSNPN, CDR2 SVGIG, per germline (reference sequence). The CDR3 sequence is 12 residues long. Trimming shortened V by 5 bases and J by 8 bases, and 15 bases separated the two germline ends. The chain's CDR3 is CAWGGGRDGYTF. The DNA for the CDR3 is TGTGCCTGGGGGGGAGGCAGGGACGGCTACACCTTC.

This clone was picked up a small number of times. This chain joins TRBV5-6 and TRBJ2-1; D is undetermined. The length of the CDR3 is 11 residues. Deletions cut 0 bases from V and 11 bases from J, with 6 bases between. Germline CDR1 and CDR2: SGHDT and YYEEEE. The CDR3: CASSLGLQQFF. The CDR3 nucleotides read TGTGCCAGCAGCTTGGGTCTCCAGCAGTTCTTC.

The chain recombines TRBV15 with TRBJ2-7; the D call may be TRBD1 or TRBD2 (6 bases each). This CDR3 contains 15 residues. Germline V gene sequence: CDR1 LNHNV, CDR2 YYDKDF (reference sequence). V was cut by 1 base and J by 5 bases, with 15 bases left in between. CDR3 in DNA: TGTGCCACCAGCAGAGCCGGGGGCAGGGTTCACGAGCAGTACTTC. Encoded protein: CATSRAGGRVHEQYF.

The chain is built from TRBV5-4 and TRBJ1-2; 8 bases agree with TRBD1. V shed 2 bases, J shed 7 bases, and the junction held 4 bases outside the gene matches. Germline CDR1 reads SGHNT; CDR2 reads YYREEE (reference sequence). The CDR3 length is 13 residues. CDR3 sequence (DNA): TGTGCCAGCAGCTTCGGCAGGGGGCCTGGCTACACCTTC. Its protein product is CASSFGRGPGYTF.

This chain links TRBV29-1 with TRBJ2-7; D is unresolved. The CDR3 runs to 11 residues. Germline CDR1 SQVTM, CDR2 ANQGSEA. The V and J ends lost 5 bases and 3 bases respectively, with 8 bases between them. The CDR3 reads CSVLGNYEQYF. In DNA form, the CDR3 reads TGCAGCGTTCTGGGCAACTACGAGCAGTACTTC.

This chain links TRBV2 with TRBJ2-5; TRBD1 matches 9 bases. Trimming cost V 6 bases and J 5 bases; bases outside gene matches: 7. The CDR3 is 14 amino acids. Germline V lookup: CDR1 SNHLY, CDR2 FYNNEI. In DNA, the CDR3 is TGTGCCAGCAGCCGGGGGACAGGGATGGAGACCCAGTACTTC. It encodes CASSRGTGMETQYF.

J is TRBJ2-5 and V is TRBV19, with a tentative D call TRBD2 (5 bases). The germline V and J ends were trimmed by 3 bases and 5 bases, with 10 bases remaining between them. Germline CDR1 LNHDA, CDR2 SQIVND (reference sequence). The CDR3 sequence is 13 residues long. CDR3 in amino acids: CASSMIRGETQYF. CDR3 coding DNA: TGTGCCAGTAGTATGATCCGGGGTGAGACCCAGTACTTC.

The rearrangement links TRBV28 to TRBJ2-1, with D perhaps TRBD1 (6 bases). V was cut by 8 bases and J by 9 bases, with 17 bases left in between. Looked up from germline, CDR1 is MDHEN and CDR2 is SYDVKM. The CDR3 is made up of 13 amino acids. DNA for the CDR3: TGTGCCAGCGGAAACAGGGAGAGGGGTGAGCAGTTCTTC. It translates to CASGNRERGEQFF.

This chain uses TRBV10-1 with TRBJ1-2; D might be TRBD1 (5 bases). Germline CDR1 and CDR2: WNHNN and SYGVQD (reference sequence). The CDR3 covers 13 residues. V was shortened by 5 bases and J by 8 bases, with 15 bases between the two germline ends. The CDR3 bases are TGCGCCAGCAGTTCTTCCCGGGACTTGGGCTACACCTTC. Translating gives CASSSSRDLGYTF.

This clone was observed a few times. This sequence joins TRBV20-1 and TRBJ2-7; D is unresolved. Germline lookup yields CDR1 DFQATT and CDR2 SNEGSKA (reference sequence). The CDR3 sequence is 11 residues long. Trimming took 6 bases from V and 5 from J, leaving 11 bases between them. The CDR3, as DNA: TGCAGTGCCGCCCCATGGAACGAGCAGTACTTC. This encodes CSAAPWNEQYF.

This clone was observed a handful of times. CDR3 sequence: CASSRAGQGEKLFF. The CDR3 DNA reads TGTGCCAGCAGTCGTGCGGGACAGGGTGAAAAACTGTTTTTT. The genes are TRBV27 and TRBJ1-4; 9 bases line up with TRBD1. CDR1 and CDR2 (germline): MNHEY, SMNVEV (reference sequence). The CDR3 loop spans 14 amino acids. Losses at the gene ends were 5 bases for V and 7 bases for J; bases not matched to a gene: 5.

CDR3 nucleotide sequence: TGTGCCACCAGCACTGGACTAGCGGCCGGGAACTCCTACGAGCAGTACTTC. Translated, it gives CATSTGLAAGNSYEQYF. The V and J genes are TRBV15 and TRBJ2-7; 10 positions agree with TRBD2. The CDR3 is 17 amino acids. The J segment lost 0 bases and the V segment lost 4 bases, leaving 9 bases of the junction unmatched. The germline V gene has CDR1 LNHNV and CDR2 YYDKDF (reference sequence).

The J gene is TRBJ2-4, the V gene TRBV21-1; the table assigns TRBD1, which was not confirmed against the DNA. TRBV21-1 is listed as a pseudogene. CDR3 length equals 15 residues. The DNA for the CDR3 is TGTGCCAGCAGGCCAACCAGGGGGCTCCAAAACATTCAGTACTTC. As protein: CASRPTRGLQNIQYF.